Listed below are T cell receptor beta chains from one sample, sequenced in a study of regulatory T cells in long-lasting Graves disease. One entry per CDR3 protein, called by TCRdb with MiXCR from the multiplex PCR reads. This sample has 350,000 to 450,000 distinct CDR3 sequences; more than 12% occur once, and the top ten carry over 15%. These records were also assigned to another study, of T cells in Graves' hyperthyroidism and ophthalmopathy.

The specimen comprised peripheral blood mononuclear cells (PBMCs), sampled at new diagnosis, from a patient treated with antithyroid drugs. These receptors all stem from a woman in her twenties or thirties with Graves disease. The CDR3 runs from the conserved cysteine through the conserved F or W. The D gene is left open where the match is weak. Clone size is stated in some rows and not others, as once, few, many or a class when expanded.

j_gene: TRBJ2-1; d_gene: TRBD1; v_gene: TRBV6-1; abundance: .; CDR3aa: CASSRRNRQGGYEQFF; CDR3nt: TGTGCCAGCAGCCGCCGAAACAGACAGGGGGGTTATGAGCAGTTCTTC
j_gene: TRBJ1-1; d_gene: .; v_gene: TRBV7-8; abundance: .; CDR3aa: CASSLREFYTEAFF; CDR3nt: TGTGCCAGCAGCCTTAGGGAGTTCTACACTGAAGCTTTCTTT
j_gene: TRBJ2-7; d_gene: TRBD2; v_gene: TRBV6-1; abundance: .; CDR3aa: CASERTSLHEQYF; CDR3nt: TGTGCCAGCGAGAGGACTAGCCTACACGAGCAGTACTTC
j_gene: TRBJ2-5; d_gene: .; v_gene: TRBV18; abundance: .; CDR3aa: CASPPPGWETQYF; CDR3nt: TGTGCCAGCCCACCACCGGGGTGGGAGACCCAGTACTTC
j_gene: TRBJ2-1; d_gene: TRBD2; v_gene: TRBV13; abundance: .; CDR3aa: CASSLGRAGGPPGFF; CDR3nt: TGTGCCAGCAGCTTAGGCCGGGCGGGAGGGCCCCCGGGGTTCTTC
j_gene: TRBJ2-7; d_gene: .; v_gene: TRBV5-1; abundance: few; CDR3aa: CASSLDGSRGLLGYEQYF; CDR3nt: TGTGCCAGCAGCTTGGACGGCAGCCGGGGGCTTCTTGGCTACGAGCAGTACTTC
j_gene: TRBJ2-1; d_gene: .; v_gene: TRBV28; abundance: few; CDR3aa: CASQGPSYNEQFF; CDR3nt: TGTGCCAGCCAGGGTCCCTCCTACAATGAGCAGTTCTTC
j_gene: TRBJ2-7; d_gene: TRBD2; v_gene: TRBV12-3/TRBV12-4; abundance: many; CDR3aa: CASSPIGSGRKSYEQYF; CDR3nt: TGTGCCAGCAGCCCCATCGGGAGCGGGAGAAAATCCTACGAGCAGTACTTC
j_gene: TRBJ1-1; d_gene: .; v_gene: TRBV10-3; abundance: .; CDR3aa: CAISELGRRNTEAFF; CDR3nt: TGTGCCATCAGTGAGTTGGGGAGAAGGAACACTGAAGCTTTCTTT
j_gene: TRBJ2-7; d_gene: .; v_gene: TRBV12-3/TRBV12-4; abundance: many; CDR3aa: CASSLGRVLYF; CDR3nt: TGTGCCAGCAGCCTAGGCAGGGTTTTGTACTTC
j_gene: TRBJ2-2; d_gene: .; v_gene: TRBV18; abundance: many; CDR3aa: CASSPAVTENTGELFF; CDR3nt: TGTGCCAGCTCACCCGCCGTGACAGAGAACACCGGGGAGCTGTTTTTT
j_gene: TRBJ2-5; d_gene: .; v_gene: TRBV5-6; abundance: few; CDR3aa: CASSYTQETQYF; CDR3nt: TGTGCCAGCAGCTATACACAAGAGACCCAGTACTTC
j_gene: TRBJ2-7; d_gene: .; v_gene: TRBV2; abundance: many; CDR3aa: CASWGGYEQYF; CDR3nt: TGTGCCAGCTGGGGCGGCTACGAGCAGTACTTC
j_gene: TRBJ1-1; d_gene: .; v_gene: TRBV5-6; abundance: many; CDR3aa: CASSLAGIRLQTPPRNTEAFF; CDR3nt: TGTGCCAGCAGCTTGGCAGGGATTCGGTTACAGACGCCGCCACGGAACACTGAAGCTTTCTTT
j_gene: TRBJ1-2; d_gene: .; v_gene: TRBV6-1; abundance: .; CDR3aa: CASSEAPAEGSYGYTF; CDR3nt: TGTGCCAGCAGTGAAGCGCCCGCTGAGGGGTCCTATGGCTACACCTTC
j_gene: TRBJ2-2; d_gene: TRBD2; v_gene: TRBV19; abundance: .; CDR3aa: CASSLQRDYTGELFF; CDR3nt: TGTGCCAGTAGTCTCCAGCGGGACTACACCGGGGAGCTGTTTTTT
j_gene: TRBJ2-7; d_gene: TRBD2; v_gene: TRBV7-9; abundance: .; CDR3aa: CASMGLVYEQYF; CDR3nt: TGTGCCAGCATGGGACTAGTCTACGAGCAGTACTTC
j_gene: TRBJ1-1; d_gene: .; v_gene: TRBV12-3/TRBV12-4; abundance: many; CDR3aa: CASVRIAGGSEAFF; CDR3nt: TGTGCCAGCGTTCGCATAGCGGGGGGGTCTGAAGCTTTCTTT
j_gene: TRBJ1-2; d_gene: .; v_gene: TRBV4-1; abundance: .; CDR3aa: CASSQTPDGSYGYTF; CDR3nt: TGCGCCAGCAGCCAAACCCCGGACGGCTCCTATGGCTACACCTTC
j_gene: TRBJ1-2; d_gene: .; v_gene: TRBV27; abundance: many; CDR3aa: CASSLRPGRYGYTF; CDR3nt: TGTGCCAGCAGTTTGCGCCCGGGACGGTATGGCTACACCTTC
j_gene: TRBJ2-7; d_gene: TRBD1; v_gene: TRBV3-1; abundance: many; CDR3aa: CASSRTGGYEQYF; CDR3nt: TGTGCCAGCAGCCGCACAGGGGGCTACGAGCAGTACTTC
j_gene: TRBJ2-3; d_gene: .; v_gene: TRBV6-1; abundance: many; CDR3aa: CASSENPGWDTQYF; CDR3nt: TGTGCCAGCAGTGAAAATCCTGGATGGGATACGCAGTATTTT
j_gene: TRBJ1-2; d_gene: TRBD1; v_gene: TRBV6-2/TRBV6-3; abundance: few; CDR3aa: CASSKTGQGWNGYTF; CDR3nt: TGTGCCAGCAGTAAAACAGGACAGGGTTGGAATGGCTACACCTTC
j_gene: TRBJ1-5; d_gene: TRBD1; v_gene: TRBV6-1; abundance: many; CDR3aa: CASSRLDRDSVQPQHF; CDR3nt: TGTGCCAGCAGTCGCCTGGACCGGGACAGTGTTCAGCCCCAGCATTTT
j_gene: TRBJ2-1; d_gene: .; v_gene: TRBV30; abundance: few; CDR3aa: CASSHGPNEQFF; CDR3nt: TGTGCCTCCTCGCATGGGCCCAATGAGCAGTTCTTC
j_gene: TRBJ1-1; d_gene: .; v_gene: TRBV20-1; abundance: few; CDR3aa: CSARDQKGFDTEAFF; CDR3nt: TGCAGTGCTAGAGATCAGAAAGGGTTCGACACTGAAGCTTTCTTT
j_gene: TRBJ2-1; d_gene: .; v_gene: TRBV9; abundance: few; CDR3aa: CASNPGKAGGYNEQFF; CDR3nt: TGTGCCAGCAACCCTGGGAAGGCAGGGGGGTACAATGAGCAGTTCTTC
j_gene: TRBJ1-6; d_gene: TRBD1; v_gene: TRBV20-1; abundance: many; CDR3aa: CSARQGTGAPLGNSPLHF; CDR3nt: TGCAGTGCTAGACAAGGGACAGGGGCTCCCTTGGGGAATTCACCCCTCCACTTT
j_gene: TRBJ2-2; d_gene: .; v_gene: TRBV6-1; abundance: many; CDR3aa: CASSARREVGELFF; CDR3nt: TGTGCCAGCAGTGCTAGGAGGGAGGTCGGGGAGCTGTTTTTT
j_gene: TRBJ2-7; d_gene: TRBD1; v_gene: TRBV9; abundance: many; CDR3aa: CASSVGTGGSEQYF; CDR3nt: TGTGCCAGCAGCGTTGGGACAGGGGGAAGCGAGCAGTACTTC
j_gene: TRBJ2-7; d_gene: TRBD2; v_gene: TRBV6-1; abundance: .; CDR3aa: CASSDGLANEQYF; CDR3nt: TGTGCCAGCAGTGACGGACTAGCTAACGAGCAGTACTTC
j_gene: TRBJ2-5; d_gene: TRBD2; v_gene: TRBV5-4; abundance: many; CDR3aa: CASSFLAGSQETQYF; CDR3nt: TGTGCCAGCAGCTTTTTAGCGGGGAGCCAAGAGACCCAGTACTTC
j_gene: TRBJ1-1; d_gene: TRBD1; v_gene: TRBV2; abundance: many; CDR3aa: CAETGDAAAFF; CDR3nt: TGTGCCGAAACAGGGGACGCCGCAGCTTTCTTT
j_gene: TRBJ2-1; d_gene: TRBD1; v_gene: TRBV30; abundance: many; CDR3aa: CALNELRDRAYNEQFF; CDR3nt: TGTGCCTTAAACGAACTCCGGGACAGAGCCTACAATGAGCAGTTCTTC
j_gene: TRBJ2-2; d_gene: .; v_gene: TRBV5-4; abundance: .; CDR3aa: CASSLAGRQLTGELFF; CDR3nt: TGTGCCAGCAGCTTGGCGGGCCGGCAGCTCACCGGGGAGCTGTTTTTT